This T cell receptor beta chain originates from a study of beta chain features in type 1 diabetes. In the study overall: Similarity in age, gender and cell yields was seen between patients and healthy donors.

V was clipped by 5 bases and J by 8 bases; unmatched bases: 15. The CDR3 is 16 residues long. The germline gives CDR1 MDHEN, CDR2 SYDVKM. Findings and caveats of the study: Relative to healthy donors, patients appeared to have naive, central memory and Treg TCRB repertoires that were more similar.

Expressed TCRB transcripts were sequenced after all isolated RNA was converted to cDNA. The study sequenced naive, central memory and regulatory T cell samples to an average of roughly 4 million reads. Generated by immunoSEQ multiplex PCR, the TCRdb table keeps only in-frame clones and is missing some. The table records hundreds of thousands of clones, roughly 12% of them present only once. This clone has just a few counts. As yet, its antigen is unknown. The chain employs TRBV28 and TRBJ2-3, with 8 bases lining up with TRBD1. This sequence was found in a man younger than 35 in good health. The sample comprised naive CD4+ T cells from blood. The CDR3 here is CASSQSGTGGAGTQYF. Here the CDR3 DNA reads TGTGCCAGCAGTCAATCCGGGACAGGAGGGGCAGGTACGCAGTATTTT.